These T cell receptor beta chains were read from a single sample in a study of control samples from healthy donors and cancer patients. Sequencing was performed with immunoSEQ multiplex PCR; in TCRdb, only in-frame clones are kept and a portion is missing. The data hold about 230,000 clones, with roughly four fifths observed a single time. Input material: PBMCs. The receptors come from a woman aged 60-75 years with lung cancer. The CDR3 runs from the conserved cysteine through the conserved F or W. A D gene is named only where the DNA matches it firmly. Rows may omit the clone size; those that give it use once, few, many or a size class.

v_gene	j_gene	abundance	d_gene	CDR3aa	CDR3nt
TRBV4-1	TRBJ2-1	.	.	CASSQARGGTYNEQFF	TGCGCCAGCAGCCAAGCTAGGGGGGGGACCTACAATGAGCAGTTCTTC
TRBV5-4	TRBJ2-7	once	.	CASSSRSTLVQYF	TGTGCCAGCAGCTCGCGGAGCACTCTGGTGCAGTACTTC
TRBV2	TRBJ2-7	.	.	CAVKRGETYEQYF	TGTGCCGTAAAGAGGGGAGAAACCTACGAGCAGTACTTC
TRBV18	TRBJ1-2	.	TRBD1	CASSPGTGASQGGYTF	TGTGCCAGCTCACCAGGGACAGGGGCCTCCCAGGGTGGCTACACCTTC
TRBV9	TRBJ2-6	.	.	CASSPTTTTSGANVLTF	TGTGCCAGCAGCCCAACGACGACAACCTCTGGGGCCAACGTCCTGACTTTC
TRBV7-9	TRBJ2-4	.	.	CASSLVAGAKNIQYF	TGTGCCAGCAGCTTAGTGGCGGGAGCCAAAAACATTCAGTACTTC
TRBV4-1	TRBJ1-3	.	TRBD1	CASSPRDREGNTIYF	TGCGCCAGCAGCCCACGGGACAGGGAGGGAAACACCATATATTTT
TRBV27	TRBJ1-1	.	.	CASSFYGRQAFF	TGTGCCAGCAGTTTCTACGGACGCCAAGCTTTCTTT
TRBV11-2	TRBJ1-2	.	.	CASSFFGRVGGYTF	TGTGCCAGCAGCTTTTTCGGGAGGGTAGGTGGCTACACCTTC
TRBV7-9	TRBJ2-5	.	TRBD1	CASVRGSLQTQYF	TGTGCCAGCGTCAGGGGGAGTTTACAGACCCAGTACTTC
TRBV19	TRBJ1-1	few	.	CASSVLRGGTEAFF	TGTGCCAGTAGTGTCCTGCGGGGCGGCACTGAAGCTTTCTTT
TRBV6-1	TRBJ1-5	.	TRBD1	CASSEDRVLQPQHF	TGTGCCAGCAGTGAGGACAGGGTACTTCAGCCCCAGCATTTT
TRBV7-2	TRBJ2-1	.	TRBD1	CASRRQGTNEQFF	TGTGCCAGCAGGAGACAGGGGACGAATGAGCAGTTCTTC
TRBV10-3	TRBJ2-2	.	.	CAIRGRTGTGELFF	TGTGCCATCAGGGGTAGGACGGGCACCGGGGAGCTGTTTTTT
TRBV7-9	TRBJ1-1	.	.	CASSSMYTEAFF	TGTGCCAGCAGCTCTATGTACACTGAAGCTTTCTTT
TRBV5-1	TRBJ2-7	few	TRBD1	CASSWGQGSLSYEQYF	TGCGCCAGCAGCTGGGGACAGGGTTCACTCTCCTACGAGCAGTACTTC
TRBV29-1	TRBJ2-6	.	TRBD1	CSVEGRGPSGANVLTF	TGCAGCGTTGAGGGCAGGGGGCCGTCTGGGGCCAACGTCCTGACTTTC
TRBV19	TRBJ2-2	.	TRBD2	CASRRQGGTGELFF	TGTGCCAGCCGTAGGCAGGGAGGGACCGGGGAGCTGTTTTTT
TRBV5-1	TRBJ1-2	.	.	CASSSAVRGPHGYTF	TGCGCCAGCAGCTCGGCCGTTCGGGGCCCCCATGGCTACACCTTC
TRBV4-1	TRBJ1-2	.	.	CASSQEGVGYTF	TGCGCCAGCAGCCAAGAAGGGGTGGGCTACACCTTC
TRBV19	TRBJ2-3	.	TRBD2	CASKGLAGTDTQYF	TGTGCCAGTAAGGGACTAGCAGGAACAGATACGCAGTATTTT
TRBV9	TRBJ2-5	.	TRBD2	CASSAGTSGGAGETQYF	TGTGCCAGCAGCGCCGGGACTAGCGGGGGGGCCGGGGAGACCCAGTACTTC
TRBV6-5	TRBJ1-2	.	.	CARSSVGGGGYTF	TGTGCCCGCAGCTCGGTGGGGGGGGGTGGCTACACCTTC
TRBV6-4	TRBJ2-6	.	.	CATQSDSSGANVLTF	TGTGCCACCCAGAGTGACAGCTCTGGGGCCAACGTCCTGACTTTC
TRBV5-6	TRBJ2-7	.	.	CASSLTGGAPNEQYF	TGTGCCAGCAGCTTGACGGGGGGCGCTCCCAACGAGCAGTACTTC
TRBV5-1	TRBJ2-1	.	.	CASSSLRGGEQFF	TGCGCCAGCAGCTCCCTCAGGGGCGGTGAGCAGTTCTTC
TRBV18	TRBJ2-5	.	.	CASAGLYQETQYF	TGTGCCTCTGCCGGCCTGTACCAAGAGACCCAGTACTTC
TRBV30	TRBJ2-1	.	.	CAWNPGLANEQFF	TGTGCCTGGAACCCGGGGCTAGCGAATGAGCAGTTCTTC
TRBV19	TRBJ1-5	few	.	CASSIVARVGNQPQHF	TGTGCCAGTAGTATAGTCGCCCGGGTTGGGAATCAGCCCCAGCATTTT